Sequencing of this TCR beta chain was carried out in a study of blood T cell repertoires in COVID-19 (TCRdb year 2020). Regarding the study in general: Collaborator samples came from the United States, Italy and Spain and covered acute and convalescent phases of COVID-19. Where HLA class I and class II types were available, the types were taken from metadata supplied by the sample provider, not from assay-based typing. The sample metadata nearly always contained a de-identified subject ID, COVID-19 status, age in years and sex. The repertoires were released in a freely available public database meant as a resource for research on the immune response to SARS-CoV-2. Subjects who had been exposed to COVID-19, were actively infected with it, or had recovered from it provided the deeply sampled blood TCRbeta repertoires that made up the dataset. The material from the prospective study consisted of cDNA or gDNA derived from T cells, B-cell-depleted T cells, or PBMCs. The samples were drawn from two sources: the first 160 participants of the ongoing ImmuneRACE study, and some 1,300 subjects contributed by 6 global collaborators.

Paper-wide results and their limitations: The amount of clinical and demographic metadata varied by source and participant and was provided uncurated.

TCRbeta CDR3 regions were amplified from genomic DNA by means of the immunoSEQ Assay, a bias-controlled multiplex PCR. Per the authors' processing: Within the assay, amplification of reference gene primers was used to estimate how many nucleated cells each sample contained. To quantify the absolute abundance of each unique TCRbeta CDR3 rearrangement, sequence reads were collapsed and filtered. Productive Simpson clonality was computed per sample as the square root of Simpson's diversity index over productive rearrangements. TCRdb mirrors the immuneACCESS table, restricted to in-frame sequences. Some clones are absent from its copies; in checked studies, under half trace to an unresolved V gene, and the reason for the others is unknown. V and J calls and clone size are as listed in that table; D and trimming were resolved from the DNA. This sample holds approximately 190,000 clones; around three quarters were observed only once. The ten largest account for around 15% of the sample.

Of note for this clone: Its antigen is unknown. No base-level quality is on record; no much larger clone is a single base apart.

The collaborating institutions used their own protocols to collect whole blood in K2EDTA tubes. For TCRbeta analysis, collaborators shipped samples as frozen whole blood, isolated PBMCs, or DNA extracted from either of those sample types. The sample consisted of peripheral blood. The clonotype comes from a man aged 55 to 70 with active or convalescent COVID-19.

The DNA sequence follows: TGTGCCAGCAGCCAAGTTCAGATGGGAAACACCATATATTTT. It codes for CASSQVQMGNTIYF. The chain was built from TRBV4-2 and TRBJ1-3; the D segment cannot be called with confidence. Cut back by 1 base and 4 bases, the V and J ends lie 8 bases apart. The CDR3 numbers 14 residues from cysteine through phenylalanine. Of all the DNA, just the CDR3 is kept, 42 bases in frame from base 1. CDR1 LGHNA and CDR2 YNFKEQ were looked up in the germline V gene.